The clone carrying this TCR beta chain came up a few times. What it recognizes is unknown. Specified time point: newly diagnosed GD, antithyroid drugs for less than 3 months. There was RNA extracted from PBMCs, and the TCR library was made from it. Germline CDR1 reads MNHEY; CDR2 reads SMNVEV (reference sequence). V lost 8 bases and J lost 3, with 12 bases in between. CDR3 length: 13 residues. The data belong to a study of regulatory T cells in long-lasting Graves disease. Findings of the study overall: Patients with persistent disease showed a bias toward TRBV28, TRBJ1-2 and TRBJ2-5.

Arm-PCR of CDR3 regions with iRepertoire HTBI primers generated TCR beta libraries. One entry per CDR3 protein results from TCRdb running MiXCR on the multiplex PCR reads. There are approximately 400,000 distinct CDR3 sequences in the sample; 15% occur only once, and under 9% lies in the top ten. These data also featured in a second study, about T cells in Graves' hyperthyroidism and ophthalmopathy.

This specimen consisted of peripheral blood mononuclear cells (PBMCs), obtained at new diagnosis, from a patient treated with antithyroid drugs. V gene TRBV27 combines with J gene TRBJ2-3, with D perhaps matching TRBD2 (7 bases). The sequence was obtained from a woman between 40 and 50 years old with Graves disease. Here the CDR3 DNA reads TGTGCCAGCTGGGGGCGGGAGACAGATACGCAGTATTTT. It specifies CASWGRETDTQYF.